These T cell receptor beta chains were read from a single sample in a study of shared clonotypes between healthy human individuals. The repertoire was sequenced with immunoSEQ multiplex PCR; TCRdb's copy has only in-frame clones and lacks some. The table records roughly 2.1 million clones, approximately 94% of them present only once. Sequencing was performed on naive CD8+ T cells from PBMCs. The source of these receptors is a man aged 18 to 30 in good health. Some clones in this sample may be carry-over from other donors' samples. Both conserved end residues are part of each CDR3. D genes are given only for firm matches. Not all rows give a size; the values are once, few, many and, for expanded clones, a class.

d_call	v_call	j_call	clone_size	cdr3_aa	cdr3_nt
NA	TRBV6-1	TRBJ1-1	once	CASSLDRPDTEAFF	TGTGCCAGCAGTCTAGACAGACCAGACACTGAAGCTTTCTTT
TRBD2	TRBV7-2	TRBJ2-7	NA	CASSSYGASGNYEQYF	TGTGCCAGCAGCTCCTACGGGGCTAGCGGGAACTACGAGCAGTACTTC
TRBD2	TRBV11-3	TRBJ2-1	NA	CASSLGAAREAYNEQFF	TGTGCCAGCAGCTTAGGGGCGGCGCGGGAGGCCTACAATGAGCAGTTCTTC
TRBD2	TRBV19	TRBJ2-5	once	CASSIELAGTRLGTQYF	TGTGCCAGTAGTATAGAACTAGCGGGGACCCGTTTGGGGACCCAGTACTTC
NA	TRBV19	TRBJ2-7	NA	CASSIRGDPYEQYF	TGTGCCAGTAGTATACGCGGGGACCCCTACGAGCAGTACTTC
NA	TRBV9	TRBJ2-7	NA	CASSRGGKDEQYF	TGTGCCAGCAGTCGAGGGGGGAAGGACGAGCAGTACTTC
TRBD1	TRBV4-3	TRBJ2-7	NA	CASSQEGQDYEQYF	TGCGCCAGCAGCCAAGAGGGACAGGACTACGAGCAGTACTTC
TRBD1	TRBV6-1	TRBJ2-7	NA	CASSARQGTYEQYF	TGTGCCAGCAGTGCCCGACAGGGGACCTACGAGCAGTACTTC
NA	TRBV5-1	TRBJ1-4	NA	CASSLESLNEKLFF	TGCGCCAGCAGCTTGGAATCTTTAAATGAAAAACTGTTTTTT
TRBD1	TRBV27	TRBJ2-7	NA	CASSLRQGGHEQYF	TGTGCCAGCAGTCTTCGACAGGGGGGGCACGAGCAGTACTTC
TRBD1	TRBV27	TRBJ1-1	NA	CASSLRDRNTEAFF	TGTGCCAGCAGTTTACGGGACAGGAACACTGAAGCTTTCTTT
NA	TRBV9	TRBJ2-3	NA	CASSVGPRGADTQYF	TGTGCCAGCAGCGTAGGCCCGAGGGGGGCAGATACGCAGTATTTT
TRBD1	TRBV9	TRBJ1-5	NA	CASSAGTGGAFNQPQHF	TGTGCCAGCAGCGCGGGGACAGGGGGCGCGTTCAATCAGCCCCAGCATTTT
NA	TRBV6-6	TRBJ2-7	NA	CASSSGSIEQYF	TGTGCCAGCAGCTCAGGTAGTATCGAGCAGTACTTC
TRBD1	TRBV7-9	TRBJ1-2	NA	CASSSSGGFNYGYTF	TGTGCCAGCAGCTCCTCAGGGGGCTTTAACTATGGCTACACCTTC
TRBD1	TRBV7-9	TRBJ2-7	NA	CASSSSTGSYEQYF	TGTGCCAGCAGCTCGTCGACAGGGTCCTACGAGCAGTACTTC
TRBD2	TRBV28	TRBJ2-3	NA	CASSAQGTREGPLADTQYF	TGTGCCAGCAGTGCCCAGGGGACCCGGGAGGGCCCACTGGCAGATACGCAGTATTTT